Described below is a single TCR beta chain sequence and its context. These data originate in a study of shared clonotypes between healthy human individuals. The CDR3 consists of 16 residues. Looked up from germline, CDR1 is SGHTA and CDR2 is FQGNSA. V was trimmed by 3 bases and J by 0 bases, leaving 13 bases between them. In the study's own analysis: From ImmunoSEQ came sequences covering only the junction and carrying no quality scores, so filtering differed. Produced via immunoSEQ multiplex PCR; TCRdb's table is partial and in-frame only. That table furnishes V, J and clone size, whereas the DNA furnished D and trimming. This table has around 1.1 million clones, approximately 75% appearing once.

This TCR derives from a man between 18 and 35 years old in good health. Some clones in this sample may be carry-over from other donors' samples. The chain uses TRBV7-2 and TRBJ2-3; maybe TRBD1 (5 bases). The specimen was memory CD4+ T cells from PBMCs. Documented subset: CD45RA-negative fraction. The CDR3 loop is CASSFQAGLSTDTQYF. Written as DNA, the CDR3 is TGTGCCAGCAGCTTTCAAGCAGGGCTAAGCACAGATACGCAGTATTTT.